This T cell receptor beta chain was documented in a study of blood T cell repertoires in COVID-19. About the research overall: The origin of the acute and convalescent COVID-19 samples was the United States, Italy and Spain.

The V segment lost 8 bases and the J segment 6 bases; nucleotides outside the gene matches: 12. This CDR3 contains 15 residues. Germline V CDR1 and CDR2: WSHSY, SAAADI. Original data processing: Amplification with reference gene primers provided the estimates of nucleated cell counts. This table comes from immunoSEQ multiplex PCR, and its TCRdb copy is limited to in-frame clones, with some not included. V, J and clone size are those of that table, while D and trimming were read from the DNA. Of around 270,000 clones in the sample, approximately 85% are singletons; the top ten hold roughly 4%. This clonotype was sampled from a woman aged 25 to 45 who had recovered from COVID-19. The gene calls are TRBV10-2 and TRBJ2-4, with TRBD1 identical over 8 bases. The sequencing sample was made of PBMCs or T cells enriched from blood (not recorded which). The DNA of the CDR3 is TGCGCCAGCGGTTCGACAGGGGAATGGAGAAACATTCAGTACTTC. Protein: CASGSTGEWRNIQYF.